A single T cell receptor beta chain is shown here with its context. Germline values: CDR1 MNHEY, CDR2 SVGAGI. The ends were cut back, 6 bases at V and 0 bases at J, with 10 bases in the middle. CDR3 length: 14 residues. The data belong to a study of OX40 agonist ivuxolimab in advanced cancers. This table comes from immunoSEQ multiplex PCR, and its TCRdb copy is limited to in-frame clones, with some not included. The table records more than 50,000 clones, around 87% of them present only once. This chain joins TRBV6-5 and TRBJ2-3; possibly TRBD1 for D (5 bases). The material was CD4+ or CD8+ T cells sorted from blood, obtained in a trial of the OX40 agonist ivuxolimab. This sequence originates from an adult with an advanced solid tumor such as melanoma, head and neck, liver or kidney cancer. The DNA of the CDR3 is TGTGCCAGCAGGTGGACACTTAGCACAGATACGCAGTATTTT. It yields the protein CASRWTLSTDTQYF.